This entry is about one T cell receptor (beta chain). The data were obtained in a study of T-cell reconstitution after alpha-beta-depleted transplantation in children. V lost 5 bases and J lost 0, with 13 bases in between. CDR3 size: 15 residues. CDR1 and CDR2 (germline): SNHLY, FYNNEI. For TCRbeta, the library was prepared with unique molecular identifiers. TCRdb redid the calling of the PCR reads with MiXCR, one entry per CDR3 protein. Of 700,000 to 950,000 distinct CDR3 sequences in the sample, approximately 15% were seen once. The receptor was derived from a male patient aged 5 to 17 who had a stem cell transplant for acute lymphoblastic leukemia, so the T cells may come from the graft donor. Sequencing was performed on PBMCs, mostly from graft donor cells, taken 360 days after TCRalphabeta/CD19-depleted stem cell transplant. The chain is built from TRBV2 and TRBJ1-1; no definite D call. CDR3 sequence reads: CASSTSSPMNTEAFF. The CDR3 region has the DNA TGTGCCAGCAGTACGTCCTCACCCATGAACACTGAAGCTTTCTTT.